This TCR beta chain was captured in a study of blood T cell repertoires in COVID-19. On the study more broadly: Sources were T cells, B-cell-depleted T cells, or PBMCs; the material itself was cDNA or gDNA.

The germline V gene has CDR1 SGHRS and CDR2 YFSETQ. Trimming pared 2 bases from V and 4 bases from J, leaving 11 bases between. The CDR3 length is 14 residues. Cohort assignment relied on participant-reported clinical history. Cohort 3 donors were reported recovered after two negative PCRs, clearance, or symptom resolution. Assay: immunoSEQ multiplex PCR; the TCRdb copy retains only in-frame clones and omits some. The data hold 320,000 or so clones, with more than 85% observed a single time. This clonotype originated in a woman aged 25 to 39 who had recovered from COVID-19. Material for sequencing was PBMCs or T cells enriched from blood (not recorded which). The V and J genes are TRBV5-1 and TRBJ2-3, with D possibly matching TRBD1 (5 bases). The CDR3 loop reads CASSLQESADTQYF. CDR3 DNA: TGCGCCAGCAGCTTACAGGAAAGCGCAGATACGCAGTATTTT.